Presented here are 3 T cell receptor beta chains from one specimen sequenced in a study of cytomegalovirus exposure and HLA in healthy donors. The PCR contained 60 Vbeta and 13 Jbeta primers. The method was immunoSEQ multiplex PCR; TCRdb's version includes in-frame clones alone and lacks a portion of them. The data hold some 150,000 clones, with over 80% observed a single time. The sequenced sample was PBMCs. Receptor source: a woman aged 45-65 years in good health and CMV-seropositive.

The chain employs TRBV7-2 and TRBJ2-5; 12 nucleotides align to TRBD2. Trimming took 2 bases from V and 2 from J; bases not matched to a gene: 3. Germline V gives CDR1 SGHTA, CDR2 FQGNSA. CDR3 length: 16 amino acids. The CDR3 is CASSLRLAGAQETQYF. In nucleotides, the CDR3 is TGTGCCAGCAGCTTACGACTAGCGGGGGCTCAAGAGACCCAGTACTTC.

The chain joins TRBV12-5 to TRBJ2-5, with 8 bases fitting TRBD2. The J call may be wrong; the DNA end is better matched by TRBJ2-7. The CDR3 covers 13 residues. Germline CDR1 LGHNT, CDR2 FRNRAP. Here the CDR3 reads CASALAGQGEQYF. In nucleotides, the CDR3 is TGTGCTAGTGCCCTAGCGGGTCAGGGCGAGCAGTACTTC.

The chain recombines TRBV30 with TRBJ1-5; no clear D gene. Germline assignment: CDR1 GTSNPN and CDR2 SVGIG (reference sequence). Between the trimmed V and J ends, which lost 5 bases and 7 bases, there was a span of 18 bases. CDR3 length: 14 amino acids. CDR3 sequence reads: CAWGRTSGRQPQHF. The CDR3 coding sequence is TGTGCCTGGGGGCGGACTTCTGGTAGGCAGCCCCAGCATTTT.